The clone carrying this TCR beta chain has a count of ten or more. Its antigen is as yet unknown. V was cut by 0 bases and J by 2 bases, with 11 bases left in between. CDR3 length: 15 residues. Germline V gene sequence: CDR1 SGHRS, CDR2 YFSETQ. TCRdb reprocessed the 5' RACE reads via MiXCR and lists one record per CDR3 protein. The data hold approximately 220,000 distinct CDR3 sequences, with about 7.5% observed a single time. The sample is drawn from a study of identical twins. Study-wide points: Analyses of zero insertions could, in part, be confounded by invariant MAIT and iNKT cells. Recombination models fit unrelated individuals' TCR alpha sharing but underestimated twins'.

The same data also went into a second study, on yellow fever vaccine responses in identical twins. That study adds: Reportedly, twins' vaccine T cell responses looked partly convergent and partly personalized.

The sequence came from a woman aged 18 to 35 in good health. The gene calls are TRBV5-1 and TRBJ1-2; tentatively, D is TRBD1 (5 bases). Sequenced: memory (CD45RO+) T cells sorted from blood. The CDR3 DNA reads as TGCGCCAGCAGCTTGGGGGACGGCAGGAACTATGGCTACACCTTC. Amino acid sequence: CASSLGDGRNYGYTF.